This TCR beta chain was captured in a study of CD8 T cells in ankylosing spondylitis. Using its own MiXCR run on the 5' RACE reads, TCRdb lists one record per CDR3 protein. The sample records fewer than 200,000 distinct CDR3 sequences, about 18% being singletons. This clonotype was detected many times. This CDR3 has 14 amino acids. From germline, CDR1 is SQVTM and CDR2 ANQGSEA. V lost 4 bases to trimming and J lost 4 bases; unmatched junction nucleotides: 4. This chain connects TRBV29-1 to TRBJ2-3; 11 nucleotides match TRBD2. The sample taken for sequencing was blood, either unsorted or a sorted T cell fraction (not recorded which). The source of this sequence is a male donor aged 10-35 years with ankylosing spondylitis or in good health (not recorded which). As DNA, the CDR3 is TGCAGCGTTGCGCTAGCGGGAGGCTCAGATACGCAGTATTTT. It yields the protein CSVALAGGSDTQYF.